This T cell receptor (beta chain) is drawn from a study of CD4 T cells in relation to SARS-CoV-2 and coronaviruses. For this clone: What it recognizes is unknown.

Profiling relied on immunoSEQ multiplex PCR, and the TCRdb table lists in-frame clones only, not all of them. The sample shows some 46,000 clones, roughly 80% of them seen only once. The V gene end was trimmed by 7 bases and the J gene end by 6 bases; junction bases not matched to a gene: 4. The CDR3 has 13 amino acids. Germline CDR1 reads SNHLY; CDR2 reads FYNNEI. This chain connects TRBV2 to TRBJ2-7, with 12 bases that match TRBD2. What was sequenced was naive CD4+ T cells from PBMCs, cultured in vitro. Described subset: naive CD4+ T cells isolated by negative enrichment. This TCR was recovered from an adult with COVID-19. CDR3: CASTSSGRAEQYF. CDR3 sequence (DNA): TGTGCCAGCACTTCTAGCGGGAGGGCCGAGCAGTACTTC.